This T cell receptor (beta chain) was recovered during a study of CD8+ T cells in alopecia areata. Study in general: Treated patients received oral tofacitinib, 5 to 10 mg twice daily. By percentage of affected scalp area, the severity of treated patients was scored. The study, taken as a whole, reports: While patients received tofacitinib, many expanded lesional clones remained present in scalp and blood.

As to treatment: oral pan-JAK inhibitor, 5-10 mg twice daily. Worth noting for this clone: What it recognizes is unknown.

In germline, CDR1 is GTSNPN, CDR2 SVGIG (reference sequence). The V gene end was trimmed by 5 bases and the J gene end by 2 bases; junction bases not matched to a gene: 9. The CDR3 is made up of 14 amino acids. Extracted RNA was reverse transcribed into cDNA, the sequencing template. Some clones are missing from TCRdb's copy, which holds only in-frame ones; the method was immunoSEQ multiplex PCR. The sample consists of about 210,000 clones, less than 45% of them appearing once. The sequences come from CD4+ T cells sorted from blood, collected at approximately week 36, from a patient treated with tofacitinib. The V and J genes are TRBV30 and TRBJ2-7; 7 bases agree with TRBD2. This clonotype was obtained from a human donor with alopecia areata. The CDR3 sequence: CAWDNGGLAYEQYF. DNA of the CDR3: TGTGCCTGGGATAACGGAGGACTAGCCTACGAGCAGTACTTC.